This is a list of T cell receptor beta chains from one sample in a study of Graves' ophthalmopathy and Graves' hyperthyroidism. TCRdb called the multiplex PCR reads again in MiXCR, with one record for every CDR3 protein. The sample contains about 220,000 distinct CDR3 sequences, about 22% of which appear only once. Sequencing input: peripheral blood. The source is a woman aged 45 to 65 with Graves' ophthalmopathy. Both conserved end residues are part of each CDR3. A D gene is named only where the DNA matches it firmly. Not every row has a clone size; where given, it reads once, few, many or a size class.

clone_size j_call v_call d_call cdr3_aa cdr3_nt
many TRBJ2-7 TRBV6-1 . CASSPTSYEQYF TGTGCCAGCAGCCCAACTAGCTACGAGCAGTACTTC
many TRBJ2-7 TRBV28 TRBD1 CASSPPGQTLSYEQYF TGTGCCAGCAGTCCGCCGGGACAGACTCTCTCCTACGAGCAGTACTTC
many TRBJ1-1 TRBV9 . CASSVASRASEAFF TGTGCCAGCAGCGTAGCTTCCAGGGCTTCTGAAGCTTTCTTT
many TRBJ2-7 TRBV19 . CASSRRDLTHEQYF TGTGCCAGTAGTCGACGGGACTTGACCCACGAGCAGTACTTC
few TRBJ1-1 TRBV5-1 TRBD1 CASSTGTGGAWTEAFF TGCGCCAGCAGTACCGGGACAGGGGGCGCATGGACTGAAGCTTTCTTT
many TRBJ2-2 TRBV3-1 . CASSQGESGELFF TGTGCCAGCAGCCAGGGGGAGTCCGGGGAGCTGTTTTTT
many TRBJ2-5 TRBV6-4 TRBD2 CASSGRRPGLADRTETQYF TGTGCCAGCAGTGGACGCCGACCGGGACTAGCAGACAGGACGGAGACCCAGTACTTC
many TRBJ2-7 TRBV11-2 TRBD2 CASNTAGGAAYEQYF TGTGCCAGCAACACAGCGGGGGGGGCGGCTTATGAGCAGTACTTC
few TRBJ2-5 TRBV29-1 . CSVAAARLGETQYF TGCAGCGTTGCAGCGGCCAGGTTAGGGGAGACCCAGTACTTC
many TRBJ2-2 TRBV5-4 TRBD1 CASSLKGAGTGELFF TGTGCCAGCAGCTTGAAGGGGGCAGGCACCGGGGAGCTGTTTTTT
once TRBJ2-2 TRBV6-1 . CASSEALGFTGELFF TGTGCCAGCAGTGAAGCTCTAGGGTTCACCGGGGAGCTGTTTTTT
many TRBJ2-7 TRBV20-1 . CSASVRTNYEQYF TGCAGTGCGTCCGTACGGACCAACTACGAGCAGTACTTC
. TRBJ2-6 TRBV12-3/TRBV12-4 . CASTVSGANVLTF TGTGCCAGTACCGTCTCTGGGGCCAACGTCCTGACTTTC
many TRBJ2-6 TRBV11-2 . CASSLGVAGANVLTF TGTGCCAGCAGCTTAGGGGTGGCTGGGGCCAACGTCCTGACTTTC
many TRBJ1-1 TRBV25-1 . CASSEGQINTEAFF TGTGCCAGCAGTGAAGGACAGATCAACACTGAAGCTTTCTTT
many TRBJ2-7 TRBV6-5 TRBD2 CASSGGAGGTYEQYF TGTGCCAGCAGCGGGGGGGCCGGGGGTACCTACGAGCAGTACTTC
many TRBJ1-5 TRBV28 . CASSLQGKLGQPQHF TGTGCCAGCAGTTTACAGGGAAAATTGGGTCAGCCCCAGCATTTT
many TRBJ1-1 TRBV30 TRBD1 CAWSEGQMNTEAFF TGTGCCTGGAGTGAGGGACAGATGAACACTGAAGCTTTCTTT
. TRBJ2-5 TRBV6-5 . CASSYGGADQETQYF TGTGCCAGCAGTTACGGGGGGGCTGACCAAGAGACCCAGTACTTC
many TRBJ2-5 TRBV11-2 . CASSLDTIETQYF TGTGCCAGCAGCTTAGATACCATCGAGACCCAGTACTTC
many TRBJ1-1 TRBV28 . CASSSRVPAEAFF TGTGCCAGCAGTTCCAGGGTTCCCGCTGAAGCTTTCTTT
. TRBJ1-2 TRBV6-1 . CASSPLRGVYGYTF TGTGCCAGCAGTCCCCTTAGGGGGGTCTATGGCTACACCTTC
many TRBJ2-4 TRBV6-5 TRBD1 CASSFNRGYGKNIQYF TGTGCCAGCAGTTTCAACAGGGGATACGGCAAAAACATTCAGTACTTC
many TRBJ2-2 TRBV6-1 TRBD2 CASRPRESGELFF TGTGCCAGCAGGCCGCGGGAGTCCGGGGAGCTGTTTTTT
. TRBJ2-7 TRBV11-2 TRBD2 CASSLSGTGRSEQYF TGTGCCAGCAGCTTAAGCGGGACGGGAAGGAGCGAGCAGTACTTC
. TRBJ2-2 TRBV6-1 TRBD2 CASSPRRTSRSTGELFF TGTGCCAGCAGCCCACGACGGACTAGCAGAAGCACCGGGGAGCTGTTTTTT
. TRBJ1-2 TRBV9 TRBD1 CASSVGAGQGFGYTF TGTGCCAGCAGCGTTGGTGCGGGACAGGGGTTTGGCTACACCTTC
few TRBJ2-5 TRBV5-1 TRBD2 CASSRLGTSGETQYF TGCGCCAGCAGCAGACTCGGGACTAGCGGAGAGACCCAGTACTTC
many TRBJ2-4 TRBV19 . CASSGTHGGNIQYF TGTGCCAGTAGCGGGACCCACGGGGGAAACATTCAGTACTTC
many TRBJ2-7 TRBV5-1 . CASSLGATGEAVEQYF TGCGCCAGCAGCTTGGGGGCGACAGGCGAAGCTGTCGAGCAGTACTTC
many TRBJ1-1 TRBV20-1 . CSARSGGRLGNAEAFF TGCAGTGCTAGATCGGGGGGCAGACTGGGGAACGCTGAAGCTTTCTTT